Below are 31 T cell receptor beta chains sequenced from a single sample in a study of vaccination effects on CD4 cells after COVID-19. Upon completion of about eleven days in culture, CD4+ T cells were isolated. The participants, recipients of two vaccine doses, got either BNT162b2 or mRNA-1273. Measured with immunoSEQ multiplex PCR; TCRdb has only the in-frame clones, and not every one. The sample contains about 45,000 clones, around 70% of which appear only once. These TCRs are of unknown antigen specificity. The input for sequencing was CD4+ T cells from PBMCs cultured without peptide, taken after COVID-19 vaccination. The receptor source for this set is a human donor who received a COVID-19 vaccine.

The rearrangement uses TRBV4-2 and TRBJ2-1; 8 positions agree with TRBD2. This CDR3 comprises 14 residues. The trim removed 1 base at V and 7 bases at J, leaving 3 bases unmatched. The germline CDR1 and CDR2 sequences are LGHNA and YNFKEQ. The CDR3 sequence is CASSQVERGNEQFF. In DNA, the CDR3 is TGTGCCAGCAGCCAAGTAGAGCGGGGGAATGAGCAGTTCTTC.

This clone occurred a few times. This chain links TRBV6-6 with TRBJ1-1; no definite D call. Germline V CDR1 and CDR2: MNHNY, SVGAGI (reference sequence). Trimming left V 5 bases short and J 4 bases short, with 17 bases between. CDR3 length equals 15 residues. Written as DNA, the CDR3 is TGTGCCAGCAGTGGACGGACTAGGACGTCCACTGAAGCTTTCTTT. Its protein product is CASSGRTRTSTEAFF.

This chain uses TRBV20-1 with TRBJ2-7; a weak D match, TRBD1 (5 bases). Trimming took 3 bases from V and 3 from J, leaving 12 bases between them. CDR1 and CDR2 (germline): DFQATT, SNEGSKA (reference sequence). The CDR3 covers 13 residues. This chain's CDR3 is CSASSQGSYEQYF. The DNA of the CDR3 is TGCAGTGCTAGTTCTCAGGGCAGCTACGAGCAGTACTTC.

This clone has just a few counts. The CDR3 reads CASSEAPGLEQYF. CDR3 coding DNA: TGTGCCAGCAGTGAAGCCCCAGGGCTCGAGCAGTACTTC. The chain couples TRBV2 to TRBJ2-7, with a tentative D call TRBD1 (5 bases). This CDR3 has 13 residues. Germline V gene sequence: CDR1 SNHLY, CDR2 FYNNEI. V lost 0 bases and J 6 bases, leaving 9 bases between the germline ends.

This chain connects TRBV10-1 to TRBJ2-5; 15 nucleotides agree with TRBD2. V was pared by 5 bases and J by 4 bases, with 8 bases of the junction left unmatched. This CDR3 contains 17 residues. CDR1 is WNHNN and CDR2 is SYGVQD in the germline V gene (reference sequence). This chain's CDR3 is CASSPGLAGGLGETQYF. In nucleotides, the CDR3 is TGCGCCAGCAGTCCCGGACTAGCGGGAGGGCTCGGAGAGACCCAGTACTTC.

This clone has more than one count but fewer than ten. The CDR3 spells CASSPGLASPGEQFF. The CDR3 DNA is TGTGCCAGCTCGCCGGGACTAGCATCCCCAGGTGAGCAGTTCTTC. This chain uses TRBV18 with TRBJ2-1; TRBD2 matches at 9 bases. Per germline, CDR1 KGHSH and CDR2 LQKENI. The J segment lost 9 bases and the V segment lost 6 bases, leaving 12 bases of the junction unmatched. This CDR3 is built from 15 residues.

The chain's CDR3 is CSARAGGYTF. The CDR3 DNA is TGCAGTGCTAGAGCGGGGGGCTACACCTTC. The chain carries TRBV20-1 and TRBJ1-2; the D is unclear. CDR3 length: 10 amino acids. Germline V gives CDR1 DFQATT, CDR2 SNEGSKA (reference sequence). The V and J ends lost 1 base and 8 bases respectively, with 5 bases between them.

Here the CDR3 reads CASSSNPPLDRVYEQYF. CDR3 sequence (DNA): TGTGCCAGCAGTTCAAACCCCCCCTTGGACAGGGTTTACGAGCAGTACTTC. The J gene is TRBJ2-7, the V gene TRBV27; 8 bases match TRBD1. The CDR3 has 17 amino acids. V gave up 4 bases and J gave up 4 bases; unmatched junction bases: 15. In germline, CDR1 is MNHEY, CDR2 SMNVEV (reference sequence).

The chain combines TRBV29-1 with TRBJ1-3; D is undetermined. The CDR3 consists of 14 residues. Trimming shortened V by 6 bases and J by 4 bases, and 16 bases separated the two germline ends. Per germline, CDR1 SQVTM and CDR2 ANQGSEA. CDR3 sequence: CSVFGSPGGNTIYF. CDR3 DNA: TGCAGCGTGTTCGGTTCTCCGGGGGGAAACACCATATATTTT.

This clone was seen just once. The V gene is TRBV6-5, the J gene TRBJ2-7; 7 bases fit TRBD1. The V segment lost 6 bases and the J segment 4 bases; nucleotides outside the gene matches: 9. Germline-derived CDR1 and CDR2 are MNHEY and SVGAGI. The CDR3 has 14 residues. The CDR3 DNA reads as TGTGCCAGCAGACTTCCGGGACAGAAATACGAGCAGTACTTC. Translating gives CASRLPGQKYEQYF.

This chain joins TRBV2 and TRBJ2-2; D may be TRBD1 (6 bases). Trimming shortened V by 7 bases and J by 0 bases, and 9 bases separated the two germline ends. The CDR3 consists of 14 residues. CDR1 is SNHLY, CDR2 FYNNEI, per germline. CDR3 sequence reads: CASKGTTNTGELFF. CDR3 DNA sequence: TGTGCCAGCAAGGGGACAACGAACACCGGGGAGCTGTTTTTT.

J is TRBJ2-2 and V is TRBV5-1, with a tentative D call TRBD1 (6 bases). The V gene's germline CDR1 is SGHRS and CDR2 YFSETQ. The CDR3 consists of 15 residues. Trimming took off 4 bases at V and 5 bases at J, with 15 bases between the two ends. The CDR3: CASSGPTGATGELFF. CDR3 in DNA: TGCGCCAGCAGCGGCCCGACAGGAGCAACCGGGGAGCTGTTTTTT.

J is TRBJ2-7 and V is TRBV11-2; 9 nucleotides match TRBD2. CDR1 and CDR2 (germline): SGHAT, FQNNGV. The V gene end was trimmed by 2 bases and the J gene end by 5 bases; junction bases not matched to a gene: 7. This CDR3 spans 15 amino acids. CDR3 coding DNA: TGTGCCAGCAGCTTAAGTAGCGGGGGAATCAACGAGCAGTACTTC. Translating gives CASSLSSGGINEQYF.

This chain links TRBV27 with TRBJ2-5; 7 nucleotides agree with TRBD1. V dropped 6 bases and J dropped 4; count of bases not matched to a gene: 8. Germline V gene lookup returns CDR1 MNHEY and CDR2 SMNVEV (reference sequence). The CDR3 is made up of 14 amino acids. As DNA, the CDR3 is TGTGCCAGCAGGAGGACAGGACCCACAGAGACCCAGTACTTC. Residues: CASRRTGPTETQYF.

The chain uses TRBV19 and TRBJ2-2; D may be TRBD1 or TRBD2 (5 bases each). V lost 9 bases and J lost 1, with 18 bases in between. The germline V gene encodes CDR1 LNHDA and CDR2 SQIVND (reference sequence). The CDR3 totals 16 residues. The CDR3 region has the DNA TGTGCCAGCGGGGAACAGGTCATGAAGAACACCGGGGAGCTGTTTTTT. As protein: CASGEQVMKNTGELFF.

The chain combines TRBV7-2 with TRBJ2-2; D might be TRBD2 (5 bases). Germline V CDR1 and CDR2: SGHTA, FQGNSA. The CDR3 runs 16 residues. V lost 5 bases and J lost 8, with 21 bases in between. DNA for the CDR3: TGTGCCAGCAGCCTTAGGCGGCCGGTTGGCGGGGGGGAGCTGTTTTTT. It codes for CASSLRRPVGGGELFF.

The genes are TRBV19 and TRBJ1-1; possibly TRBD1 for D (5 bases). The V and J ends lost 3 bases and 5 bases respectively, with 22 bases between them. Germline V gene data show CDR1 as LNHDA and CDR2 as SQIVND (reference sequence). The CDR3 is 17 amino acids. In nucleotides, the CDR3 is TGTGCCAGTAGTATTTCATCTGGGGCCAGGAGGATTACTGAAGCTTTCTTT. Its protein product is CASSISSGARRITEAFF.

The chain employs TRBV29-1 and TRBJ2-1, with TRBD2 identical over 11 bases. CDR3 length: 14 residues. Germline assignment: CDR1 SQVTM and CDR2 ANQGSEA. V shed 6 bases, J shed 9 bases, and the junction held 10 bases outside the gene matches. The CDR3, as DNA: TGCAGCGTCGGCCAACTAGCGGGAGCGGGTGAGCAGTTCTTC. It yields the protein CSVGQLAGAGEQFF.

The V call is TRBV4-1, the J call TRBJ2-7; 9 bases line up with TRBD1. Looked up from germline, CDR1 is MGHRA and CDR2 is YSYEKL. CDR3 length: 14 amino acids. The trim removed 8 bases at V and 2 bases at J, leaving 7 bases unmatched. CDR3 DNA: TGCGCCAGCCGGGGGACAGGGAACACCTACGAGCAGTACTTC. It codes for CASRGTGNTYEQYF.

The CDR3 loop is CASRVPTVGEDTQYF. The CDR3 DNA reads as TGTGCCAGCAGAGTACCGACCGTAGGGGAAGATACGCAGTATTTT. J is TRBJ2-3 and V is TRBV6-5; a possible D gene is TRBD1 (5 bases). V was clipped by 6 bases and J by 5 bases, with 18 bases between them. Germline values: CDR1 MNHEY, CDR2 SVGAGI. The CDR3 is 15 residues long.

The CDR3, as DNA: TGCAGCGCGGACCGCACAGATACGCAGTATTTT. Translated, it gives CSADRTDTQYF. The chain uses TRBV29-1 and TRBJ2-3, with unresolved D. The CDR3 is made up of 11 amino acids. Deletions cut 7 bases from V and 1 base from J, with 6 bases between. The germline V gene has CDR1 SQVTM and CDR2 ANQGSEA.

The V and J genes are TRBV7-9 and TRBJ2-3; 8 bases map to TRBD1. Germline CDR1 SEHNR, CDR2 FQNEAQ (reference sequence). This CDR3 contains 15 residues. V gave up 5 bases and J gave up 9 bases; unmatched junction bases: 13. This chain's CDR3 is CASSPTGERAGTQYF. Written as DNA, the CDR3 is TGTGCCAGCAGCCCGACAGGGGAGAGGGCGGGGACGCAGTATTTT. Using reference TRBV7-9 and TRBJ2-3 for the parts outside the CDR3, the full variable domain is DTGVSQNPRHKITKRGQNVTFRCDPISEHNRLYWYRQTLGQGPEFLTYFQNEAQLEKSRLLSDRFSAERPKGSFSTLEIQRTEQGDSAMYLCASSPTGERAGTQYFGPGTRLTVL.

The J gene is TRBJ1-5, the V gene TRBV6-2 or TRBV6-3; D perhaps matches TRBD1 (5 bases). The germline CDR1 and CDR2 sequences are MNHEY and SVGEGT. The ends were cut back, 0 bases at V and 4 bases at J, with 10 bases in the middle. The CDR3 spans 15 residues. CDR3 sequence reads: CASSYSISGNQPQHF. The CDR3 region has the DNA TGTGCCAGCAGTTACTCGATATCAGGGAATCAGCCCCAGCATTTT.

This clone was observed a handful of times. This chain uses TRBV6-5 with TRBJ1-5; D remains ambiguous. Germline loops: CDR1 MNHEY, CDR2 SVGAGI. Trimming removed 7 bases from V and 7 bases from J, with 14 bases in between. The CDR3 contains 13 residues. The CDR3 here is CASNPTLVQPQHF. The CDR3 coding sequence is TGTGCCAGCAACCCTACGCTCGTGCAGCCCCAGCATTTT.

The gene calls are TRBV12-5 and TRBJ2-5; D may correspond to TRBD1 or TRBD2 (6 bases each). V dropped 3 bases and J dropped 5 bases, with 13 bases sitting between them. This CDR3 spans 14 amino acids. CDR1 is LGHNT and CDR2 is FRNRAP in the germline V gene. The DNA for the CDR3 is TGTGCTAGTGGTTTCGCCCTCGGGGGCGAGACCCAGTACTTC. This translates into CASGFALGGETQYF.

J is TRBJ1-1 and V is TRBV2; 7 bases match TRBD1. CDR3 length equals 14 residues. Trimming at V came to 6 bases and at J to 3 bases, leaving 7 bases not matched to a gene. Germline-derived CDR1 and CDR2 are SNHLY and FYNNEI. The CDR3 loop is CASRRRDSYTEAFF. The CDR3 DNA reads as TGTGCCAGCAGACGAAGGGACAGTTACACTGAAGCTTTCTTT.

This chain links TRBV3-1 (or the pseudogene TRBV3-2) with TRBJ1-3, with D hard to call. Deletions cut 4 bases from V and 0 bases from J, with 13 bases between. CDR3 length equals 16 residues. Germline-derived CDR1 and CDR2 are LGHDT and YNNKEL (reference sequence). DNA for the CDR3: TGTGCCAGCAGCCCTGGACTGGGAAGCTCTGGAAACACCATATATTTT. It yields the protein CASSPGLGSSGNTIYF.

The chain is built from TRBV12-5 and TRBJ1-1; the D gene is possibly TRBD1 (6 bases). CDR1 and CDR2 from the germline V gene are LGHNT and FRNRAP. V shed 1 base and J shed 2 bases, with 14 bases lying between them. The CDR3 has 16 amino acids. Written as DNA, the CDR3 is TGTGCTAGTGGTTTGGAAGTGGGGGGGCAAAACACTGAAGCTTTCTTT. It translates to CASGLEVGGQNTEAFF.

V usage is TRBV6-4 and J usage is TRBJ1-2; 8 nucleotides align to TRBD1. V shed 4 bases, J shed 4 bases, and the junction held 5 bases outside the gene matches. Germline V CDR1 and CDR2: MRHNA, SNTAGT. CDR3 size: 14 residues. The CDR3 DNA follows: TGTGCCAGCAGTGGAGACAGGGGATCCTATGGCTACACCTTC. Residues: CASSGDRGSYGYTF.

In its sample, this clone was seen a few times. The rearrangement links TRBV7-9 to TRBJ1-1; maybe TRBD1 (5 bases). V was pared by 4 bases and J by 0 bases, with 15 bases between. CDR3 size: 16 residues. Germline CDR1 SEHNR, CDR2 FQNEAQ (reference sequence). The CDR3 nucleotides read TGTGCCAGCAGCTCAGGGTCGGTGCTCATGAACACTGAAGCTTTCTTT. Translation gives CASSSGSVLMNTEAFF.

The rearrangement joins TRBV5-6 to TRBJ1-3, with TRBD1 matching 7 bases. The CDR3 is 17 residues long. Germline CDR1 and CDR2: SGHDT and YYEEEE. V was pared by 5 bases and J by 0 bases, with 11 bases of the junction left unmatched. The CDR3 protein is CASSRPTGDPSGNTIYF. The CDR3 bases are TGTGCCAGCAGTCGCCCCACAGGGGATCCCTCTGGAAACACCATATATTTT.